A single T cell receptor beta chain is shown here with its context. Libraries were prepared by immunoSEQ multiplex PCR; TCRdb keeps only in-frame clonotypes and omits some of them. Of some 250,000 clones listed, 88% are singletons. This record belongs to a study of blood T cell repertoires in COVID-19. This CDR3 comprises 15 residues. V was clipped by 3 bases and J by 8 bases; unmatched bases: 7. The germline gives CDR1 SGDLS, CDR2 YYNGEE. This TCR was recovered from a woman in her twenties or thirties with acute or convalescent COVID-19. The specimen sequenced was peripheral blood. The V and J genes are TRBV9 and TRBJ1-6, with 8 bases aligning to TRBD1. Written as DNA, the CDR3 is TGTGCCAGCAGCGCCCTAGGACAGGGAGATTCACCCCTCCACTTT. This encodes CASSALGQGDSPLHF. Looking up the rest from reference TRBV9 and TRBJ1-6 gives the full variable domain: DSGVTQTPKHLITATGQRVTLRCSPRSGDLSVYWYQQSLDQGLQFLIQYYNGEERAKGNILERFSAQQFPDLHSELNLSSLELGDSALYFCASSALGQGDSPLHFGNGTRLTVT.